This T cell receptor beta chain was found in a study of T cells expressing NK-cell markers. Study results and caveats: Unclear, still, was the HCMV specificity of the expanded NKG2C+ T cell clones.

About this clonotype: Its target is not known.

TCRdb re-called the 5' RACE reads and gives one entry per CDR3 protein, without DNA. The sample shows almost 450,000 distinct CDR3 sequences, and about 7.3% sits with its ten largest clones. Germline CDR1 MNHEY, CDR2 SVGEGT. The CDR3 runs to 17 residues. This TCR came from a woman between 18 and 70 years old in good health. The sequencing sample was made of blood T cells: a sorted CD56 or NKG2C T cell subset, CD4+ or CD8+ T cells, or bulk PBMC T cells (not recorded which). The rearrangement uses TRBV6-2 or TRBV6-3 and TRBJ2-5; the D gene TCRdb calls, TRBD2, cannot be checked with no DNA. The CDR3 is CASSYPSGLAGQETQYF.